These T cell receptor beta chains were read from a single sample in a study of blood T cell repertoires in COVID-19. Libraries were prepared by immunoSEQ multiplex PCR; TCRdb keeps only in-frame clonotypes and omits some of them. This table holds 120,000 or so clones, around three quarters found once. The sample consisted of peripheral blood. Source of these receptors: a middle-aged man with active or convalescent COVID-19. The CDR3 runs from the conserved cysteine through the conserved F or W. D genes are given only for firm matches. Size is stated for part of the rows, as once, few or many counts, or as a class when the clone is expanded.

CDR3aa: CASSPTGSSGRADEQFF
CDR3nt: TGTGCCAGCAGCCCAACGGGCTCTAGCGGGAGGGCCGATGAGCAGTTCTTC
v_gene: TRBV7-9
abundance: NA
j_gene: TRBJ2-1
d_gene: TRBD2

CDR3aa: CASSVGQGAIPETQYF
CDR3nt: TGTGCCAGCAGTGTAGGACAGGGGGCAATTCCAGAGACCCAGTACTTC
v_gene: TRBV25-1
abundance: NA
j_gene: TRBJ2-5
d_gene: TRBD1

CDR3aa: CSVGVSYEQYF
CDR3nt: TGCAGCGTTGGAGTTTCCTACGAGCAGTACTTC
v_gene: TRBV29-1
abundance: NA
j_gene: TRBJ2-7
d_gene: NA

CDR3aa: CATPKTSGVGETQYF
CDR3nt: TGTGCCACCCCAAAGACTAGCGGGGTGGGGGAGACCCAGTACTTC
v_gene: TRBV7-9
abundance: once
j_gene: TRBJ2-5
d_gene: TRBD2

CDR3aa: CASSLPGTSGYNEQFF
CDR3nt: TGTGCCAGCAGCTTACCCGGGACTAGCGGTTACAATGAGCAGTTCTTC
v_gene: TRBV5-4
abundance: NA
j_gene: TRBJ2-1
d_gene: TRBD2

CDR3aa: CASSQVSYEQYF
CDR3nt: TGTGCCAGCAGCCAAGTCAGCTACGAGCAGTACTTC
v_gene: TRBV4-2
abundance: few
j_gene: TRBJ2-7
d_gene: NA

CDR3aa: CASSPGTRPYF
CDR3nt: TGTGCCAGCAGCCCCGGGACTAGACCGTATTTT
v_gene: TRBV6-5
abundance: NA
j_gene: TRBJ2-3
d_gene: TRBD2

CDR3aa: CASSFFQGAGGNTIYF
CDR3nt: TGTGCCAGCAGCTTCTTCCAGGGGGCTGGTGGAAACACCATATATTTT
v_gene: TRBV7-6
abundance: NA
j_gene: TRBJ1-3
d_gene: TRBD1

CDR3aa: CASSRGTGANSGANVLTF
CDR3nt: TGCGCCAGCAGCCGGGGGACTGGCGCTAACTCTGGGGCCAACGTCCTGACTTTC
v_gene: TRBV5-1
abundance: once
j_gene: TRBJ2-6
d_gene: NA

CDR3aa: CASGVTGLAGNTIYF
CDR3nt: TGTGCCAGCGGCGTGACAGGGCTGGCTGGAAACACCATATATTTT
v_gene: TRBV7-2
abundance: NA
j_gene: TRBJ1-3
d_gene: TRBD1

CDR3aa: CASSLSGYGYTF
CDR3nt: TGTGCCAGCAGCTTAAGCGGATATGGCTACACCTTC
v_gene: TRBV7-2
abundance: NA
j_gene: TRBJ1-2
d_gene: NA

CDR3aa: CSASGQGGYTF
CDR3nt: TGCAGTGCTAGCGGGCAGGGAGGCTACACCTTC
v_gene: TRBV20-1
abundance: few
j_gene: TRBJ1-2
d_gene: NA

CDR3aa: CASSLMSSGPFYGYTF
CDR3nt: TGTGCCAGCAGCTTAATGTCGTCAGGTCCTTTCTATGGCTACACCTTC
v_gene: TRBV7-9
abundance: NA
j_gene: TRBJ1-2
d_gene: NA

CDR3aa: CASSLSAATNEKLFF
CDR3nt: TGTGCCAGCAGTTTATCGGCAGCAACTAATGAAAAACTGTTTTTT
v_gene: TRBV27
abundance: NA
j_gene: TRBJ1-4
d_gene: NA

CDR3aa: CAISEALGQPQHF
CDR3nt: TGTGCCATCAGTGAGGCCCTCGGGCAGCCCCAGCATTTT
v_gene: TRBV10-3
abundance: once
j_gene: TRBJ1-5
d_gene: NA

CDR3aa: CASSYFDSNGNTIYF
CDR3nt: TGTGCCAGCAGTTACTTCGACAGCAACGGAAACACCATATATTTT
v_gene: TRBV6-6
abundance: few
j_gene: TRBJ1-3
d_gene: NA

CDR3aa: CASSTHRNSPLHF
CDR3nt: TGTGCCAGCAGCACCCACAGGAATTCACCCCTCCACTTT
v_gene: TRBV14
abundance: NA
j_gene: TRBJ1-6
d_gene: NA